This passage covers 11 T cell receptor beta chains from one sample sequenced in a study of T-cell memory formation after mild COVID-19. TCRdb ran MiXCR on the 5' RACE reads and lists one entry per CDR3 protein. The data show 150,000 to 200,000 distinct CDR3 sequences, roughly a fifth seen once. The source material was PBMCs or a T cell subset sorted from them (not recorded which). The receptors were sampled from an adult woman who had mild COVID-19 (a few samples of this study predate the infection). Cell type and time point are not known.

The chain links TRBV11-3 to TRBJ1-3; D unresolved. The CDR3 loop spans 16 amino acids. Germline loops: CDR1 SGHNT, CDR2 YENEEA. V gave up 4 bases and J gave up 0 bases, with 13 bases separating them. The CDR3 region has the DNA TGTGCCAGCAGCTCCCCCGCCATTTTCTCTGGAAACACCATATATTTT. Its translation is CASSSPAIFSGNTIYF.

V is TRBV7-9 and J is TRBJ2-2; D uncertain. Germline CDR1 is SEHNR and CDR2 is FQNEAQ (reference sequence). The CDR3 extends over 13 amino acids. V lost 4 bases to trimming and J lost 6 bases, with 9 bases between them. The CDR3 DNA is TGTGCCAGCAGCTCCTTTACTTCCGGGGAGCTGTTTTTT. Translation: CASSSFTSGELFF.

V usage is TRBV7-9 and J usage is TRBJ2-7; D unresolved. CDR3 size: 13 residues. V lost 1 base, J lost 3 bases, and 7 bases lay in between. The V gene's germline CDR1 is SEHNR and CDR2 FQNEAQ (reference sequence). The CDR3 is CASSLEAVYEQYF. The DNA for the CDR3 is TGTGCCAGCAGCTTAGAGGCAGTCTACGAGCAGTACTTC.

The sample holds many counts of this clonotype. The rearrangement links TRBV12-3 or TRBV12-4 to TRBJ2-5; TRBD1 agrees at 9 bases. The CDR3 runs 14 residues. V dropped 2 bases and J dropped 5; count of bases not matched to a gene: 3. The CDR3 DNA is TGTGCCAGCAGTTTAACAGGGGGCGTCGAGACCCAGTACTTC. Translated, it gives CASSLTGGVETQYF.

In its sample, this clonotype was seen a few times. The CDR3 DNA is TGTGCCAGCAGCTTAGCGGACGGGAGGGCCGAAGAGACCCAGTACTTC. Protein: CASSLADGRAEETQYF. The V gene is TRBV11-3, the J gene TRBJ2-5; TRBD2 agrees at 8 bases. The CDR3 loop spans 16 amino acids. J gave up 3 bases and V 1 base, and 7 bases lay outside the gene matches. Germline loops: CDR1 SGHNT, CDR2 YENEEA.

CDR3 protein: CASSVPILRQSGANVLTF. For the CDR3, the DNA is TGTGCCAGCAGCGTTCCAATCCTTAGACAGTCTGGGGCCAACGTCCTGACTTTC. The chain couples TRBV9 to TRBJ2-6, with D tentatively TRBD1 (5 bases). Germline CDR1 and CDR2: SGDLS and YYNGEE. The V end lost 2 bases, the J end lost 1 base, and 16 bases lay between the germline ends. CDR3 size: 18 residues.

This rearrangement joins TRBV12-3 or TRBV12-4 to TRBJ2-6; D remains unclear. The CDR3 extends over 16 amino acids. Trimming stripped 0 bases from V and 2 bases from J, with 8 bases between. The DNA of the CDR3 is TGTGCCAGCAGTTTAGCGCGTCCCACTGGGGCCAACGTCCTGACTTTC. This sequence encodes CASSLARPTGANVLTF.

In this sample, this clonotype turned up a few times. The chain couples TRBV15 to TRBJ1-5, with D unclear. The CDR3 covers 14 residues. V was shortened by 2 bases and J by 3 bases, with 8 bases between the two germline ends. The germline V gene has CDR1 LNHNV and CDR2 YYDKDF (reference sequence). The CDR3 nucleotides are TGTGCCACCAGCAGAACGCCGGCCAATCAGCCCCAGCATTTT. It encodes CATSRTPANQPQHF.

This clonotype was counted a few times. The rearrangement links TRBV27 to TRBJ2-1; D unresolved. This CDR3 comprises 16 residues. Germline V CDR1 and CDR2: MNHEY, SMNVEV (reference sequence). V was shortened by 3 bases and J by 0 bases, with 12 bases between the two germline ends. In nucleotides, the CDR3 is TGTGCCAGCAGTTTTACGTCCTTGAGCTCCTACAATGAGCAGTTCTTC. It codes for CASSFTSLSSYNEQFF.

The V call is TRBV18, the J call TRBJ2-1; tentative D call: TRBD2 (7 bases). The length of the CDR3 is 18 residues. Trimming pared 3 bases from V and 3 bases from J, leaving 21 bases between. CDR1 is KGHSH, CDR2 LQKENI, per germline. The CDR3 loop is CASSPPGGRLAVYNEQFF. The CDR3, as DNA: TGTGCCAGCTCACCGCCCGGGGGGCGACTAGCAGTCTACAATGAGCAGTTCTTC.

The chain recombines TRBV9 with TRBJ1-2; TRBD1 aligns across 11 bases. The V and J ends lost 4 bases and 8 bases, in that order; junction bases with no gene match: 7. The CDR3 has 14 residues. In germline, CDR1 is SGDLS, CDR2 YYNGEE. CDR3 sequence reads: CASSTGTGGNGYTF. In DNA, the CDR3 is TGTGCCAGCAGCACCGGGACAGGGGGTAACGGCTACACCTTC.